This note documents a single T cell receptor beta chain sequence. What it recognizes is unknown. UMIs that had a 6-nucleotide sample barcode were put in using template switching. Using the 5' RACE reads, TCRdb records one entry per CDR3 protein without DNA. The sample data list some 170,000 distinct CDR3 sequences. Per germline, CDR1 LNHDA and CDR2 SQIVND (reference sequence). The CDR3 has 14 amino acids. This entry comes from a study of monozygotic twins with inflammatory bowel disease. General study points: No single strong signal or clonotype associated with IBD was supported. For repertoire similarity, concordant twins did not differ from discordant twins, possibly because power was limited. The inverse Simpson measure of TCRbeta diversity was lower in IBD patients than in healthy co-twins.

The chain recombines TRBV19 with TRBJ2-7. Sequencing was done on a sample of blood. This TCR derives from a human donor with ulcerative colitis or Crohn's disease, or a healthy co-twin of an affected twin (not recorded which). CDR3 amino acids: CASSLTESSYEQYF.